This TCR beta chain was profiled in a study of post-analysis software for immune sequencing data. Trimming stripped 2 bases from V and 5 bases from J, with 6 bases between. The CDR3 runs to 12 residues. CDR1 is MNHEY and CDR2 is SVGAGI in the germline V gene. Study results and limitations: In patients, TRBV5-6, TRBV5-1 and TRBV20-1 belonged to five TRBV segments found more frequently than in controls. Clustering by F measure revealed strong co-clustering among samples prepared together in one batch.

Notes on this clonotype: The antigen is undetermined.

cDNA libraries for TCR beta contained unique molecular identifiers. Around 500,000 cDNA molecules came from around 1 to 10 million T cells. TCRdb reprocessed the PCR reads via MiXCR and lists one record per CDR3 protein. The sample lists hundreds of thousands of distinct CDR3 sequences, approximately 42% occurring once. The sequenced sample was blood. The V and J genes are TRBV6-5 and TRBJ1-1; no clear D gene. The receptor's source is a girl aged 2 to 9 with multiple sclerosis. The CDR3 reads CASSYPRTEAFF. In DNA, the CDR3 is TGTGCCAGCAGTTACCCCAGGACTGAAGCTTTCTTT.